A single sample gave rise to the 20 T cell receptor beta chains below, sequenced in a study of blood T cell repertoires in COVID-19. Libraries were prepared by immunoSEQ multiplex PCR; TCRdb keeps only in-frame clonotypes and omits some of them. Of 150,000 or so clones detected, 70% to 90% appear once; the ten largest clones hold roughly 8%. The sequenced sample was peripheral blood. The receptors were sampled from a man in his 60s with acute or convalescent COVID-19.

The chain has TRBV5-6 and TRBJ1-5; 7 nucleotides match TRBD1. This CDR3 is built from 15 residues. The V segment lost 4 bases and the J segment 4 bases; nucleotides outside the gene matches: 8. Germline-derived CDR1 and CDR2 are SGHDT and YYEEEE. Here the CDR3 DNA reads TGTGCCAGCAGCCCATGGGACAGCCCAAATCAGCCCCAGCATTTT. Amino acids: CASSPWDSPNQPQHF.

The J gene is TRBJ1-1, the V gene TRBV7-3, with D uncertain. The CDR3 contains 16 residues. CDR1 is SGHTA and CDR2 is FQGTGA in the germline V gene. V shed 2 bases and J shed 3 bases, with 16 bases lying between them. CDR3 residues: CASSLFGVSADTEAFF. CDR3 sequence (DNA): TGTGCCAGCAGCTTATTCGGGGTTTCGGCGGACACTGAAGCTTTCTTT.

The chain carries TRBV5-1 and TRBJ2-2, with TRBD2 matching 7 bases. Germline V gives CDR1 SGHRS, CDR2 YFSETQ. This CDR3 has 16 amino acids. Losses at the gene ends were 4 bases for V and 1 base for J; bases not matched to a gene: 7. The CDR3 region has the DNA TGCGCCAGCAGCCTGCCGGAGCGGGGGAACACCGGGGAGCTGTTTTTT. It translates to CASSLPERGNTGELFF.

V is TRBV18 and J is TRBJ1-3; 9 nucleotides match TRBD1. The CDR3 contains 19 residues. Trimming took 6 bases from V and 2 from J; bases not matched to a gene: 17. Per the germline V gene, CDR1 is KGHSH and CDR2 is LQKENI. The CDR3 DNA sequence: TGTGCCAGCTCGCTATCCGGGACAGGGAGGGGTGCCACTGGAAACACCATATATTTT. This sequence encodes CASSLSGTGRGATGNTIYF.

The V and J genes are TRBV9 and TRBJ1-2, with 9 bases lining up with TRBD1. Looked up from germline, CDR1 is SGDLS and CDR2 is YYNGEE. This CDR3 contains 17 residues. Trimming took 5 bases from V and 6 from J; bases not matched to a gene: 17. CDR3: CASSEGTGLYGGNGYTF. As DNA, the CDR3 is TGTGCCAGCAGTGAAGGGACAGGGTTATACGGGGGGAATGGCTACACCTTC.

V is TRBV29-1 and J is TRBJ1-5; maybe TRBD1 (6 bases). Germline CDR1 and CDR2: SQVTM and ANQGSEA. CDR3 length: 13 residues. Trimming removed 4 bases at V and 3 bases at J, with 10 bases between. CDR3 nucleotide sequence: TGCAGCGTTGCAGCAGGGGACAATCAGCCCCAGCATTTT. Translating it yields CSVAAGDNQPQHF.

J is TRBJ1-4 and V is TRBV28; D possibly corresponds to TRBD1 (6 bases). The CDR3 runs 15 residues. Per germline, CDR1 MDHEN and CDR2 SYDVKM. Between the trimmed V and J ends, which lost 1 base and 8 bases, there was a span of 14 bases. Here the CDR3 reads CASSLSGGPWEKLFF. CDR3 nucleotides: TGTGCCAGCAGTTTATCCGGGGGGCCATGGGAAAAACTGTTTTTT. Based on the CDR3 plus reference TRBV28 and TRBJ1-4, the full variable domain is DVKVTQSSRYLVKRTGEKVFLECVQDMDHENMFWYRQDPGLGLRLIYFSYDVKMKEKGDIPEGYSVSREKKERFSLILESASTNQTSMYLCASSLSGGPWEKLFFGSGTQLSVL.

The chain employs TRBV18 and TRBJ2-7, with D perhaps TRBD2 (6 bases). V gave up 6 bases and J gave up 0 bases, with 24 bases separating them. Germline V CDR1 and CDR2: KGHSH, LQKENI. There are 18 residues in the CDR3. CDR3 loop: CASSQQRLVVSSSYEQYF. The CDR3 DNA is TGTGCCAGCTCTCAACAGCGACTAGTTGTATCGAGCTCCTACGAGCAGTACTTC.

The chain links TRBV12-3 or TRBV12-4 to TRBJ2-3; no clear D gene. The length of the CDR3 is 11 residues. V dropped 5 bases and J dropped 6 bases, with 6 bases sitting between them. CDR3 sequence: CASSTIDTQYF. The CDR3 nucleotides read TGTGCCAGCAGTACTATTGATACGCAGTATTTT.

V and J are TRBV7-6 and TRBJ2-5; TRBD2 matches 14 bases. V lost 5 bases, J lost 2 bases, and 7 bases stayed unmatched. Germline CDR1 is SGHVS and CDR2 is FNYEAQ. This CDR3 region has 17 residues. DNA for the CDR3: TGTGCCAGCAGCCGGGGGACTAGCGGGGGACTACAAGAGACCCAGTACTTC. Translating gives CASSRGTSGGLQETQYF.

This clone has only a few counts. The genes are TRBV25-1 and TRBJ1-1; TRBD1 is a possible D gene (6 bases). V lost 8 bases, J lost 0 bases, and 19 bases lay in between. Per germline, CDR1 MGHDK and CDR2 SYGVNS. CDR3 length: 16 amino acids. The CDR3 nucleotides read TGTGCCAGCCGGAGGCAGGGGCCTTCCATGAACACTGAAGCTTTCTTT. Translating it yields CASRRQGPSMNTEAFF. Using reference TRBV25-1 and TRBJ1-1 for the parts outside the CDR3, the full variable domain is EADIYQTPRYLVIGTGKKITLECSQTMGHDKMYWYQQDPGMELHLIHYSYGVNSTEKGDLSSESTVSRIRTEHFPLTLESARPSHTSQYLCASRRQGPSMNTEAFFGQGTRLTVV.

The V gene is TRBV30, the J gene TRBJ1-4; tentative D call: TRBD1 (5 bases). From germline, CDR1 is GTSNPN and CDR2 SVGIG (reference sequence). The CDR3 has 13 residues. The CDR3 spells CAGQVATNEKLFF. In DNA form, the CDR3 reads TGTGCGGGGCAAGTTGCAACTAATGAAAAACTGTTTTTT. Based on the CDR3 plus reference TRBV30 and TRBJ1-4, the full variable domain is SQTIHQWPATLVQPVGSPLSLECTVEGTSNPNLYWYRQAAGRGLQLLFYSVGIGQISSEVPQNLSASRPQDRQFILSSKKLLLSDSGFYLCAGQVATNEKLFFGSGTQLSVL.

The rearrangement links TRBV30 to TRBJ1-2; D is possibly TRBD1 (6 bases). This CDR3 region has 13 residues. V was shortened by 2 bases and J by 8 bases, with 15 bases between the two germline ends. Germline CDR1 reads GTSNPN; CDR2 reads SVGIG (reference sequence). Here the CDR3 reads CAWSKGEWKGYTF. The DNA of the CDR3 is TGTGCCTGGAGTAAGGGGGAATGGAAGGGCTACACCTTC.

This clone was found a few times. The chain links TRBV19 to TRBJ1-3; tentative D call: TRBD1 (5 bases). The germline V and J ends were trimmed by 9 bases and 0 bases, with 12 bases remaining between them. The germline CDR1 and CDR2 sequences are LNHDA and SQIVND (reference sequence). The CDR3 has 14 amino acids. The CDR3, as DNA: TGTGCCAGCAGGGTGGCAGGCTCTGGAAACACCATATATTTT. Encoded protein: CASRVAGSGNTIYF. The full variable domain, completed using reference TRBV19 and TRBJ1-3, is DGGITQSPKYLFRKEGQNVTLSCEQNLNHDAMYWYRQDPGQGLRLIYYSQIVNDFQKGDIAEGYSVSREKKESFPLTVTSAQKNPTAFYLCASRVAGSGNTIYFGEGSWLTVV.

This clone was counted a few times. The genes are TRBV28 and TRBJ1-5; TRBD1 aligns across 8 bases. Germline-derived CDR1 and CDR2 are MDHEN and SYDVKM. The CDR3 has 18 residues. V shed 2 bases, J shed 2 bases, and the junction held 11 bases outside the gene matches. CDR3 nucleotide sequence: TGTGCCAGCAGTTTAAACCTGCAGGGGGCGGGTGGCAATCAGCCCCAGCATTTT. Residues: CASSLNLQGAGGNQPQHF. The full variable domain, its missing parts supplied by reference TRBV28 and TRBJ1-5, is DVKVTQSSRYLVKRTGEKVFLECVQDMDHENMFWYRQDPGLGLRLIYFSYDVKMKEKGDIPEGYSVSREKKERFSLILESASTNQTSMYLCASSLNLQGAGGNQPQHFGDGTRLSIL.

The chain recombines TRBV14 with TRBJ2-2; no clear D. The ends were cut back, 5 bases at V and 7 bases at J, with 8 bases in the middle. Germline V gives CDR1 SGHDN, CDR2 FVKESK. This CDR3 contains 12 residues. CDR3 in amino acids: CASSKQSGELFF. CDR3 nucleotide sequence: TGTGCCAGCAGCAAACAGAGCGGGGAGCTGTTTTTT.

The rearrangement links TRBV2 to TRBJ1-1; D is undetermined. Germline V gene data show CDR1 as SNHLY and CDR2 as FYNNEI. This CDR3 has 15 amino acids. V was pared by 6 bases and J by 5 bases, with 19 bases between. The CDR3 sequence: CASRTPPSEGTEAFF. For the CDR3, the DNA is TGTGCCAGCAGAACCCCGCCTTCCGAGGGAACTGAAGCTTTCTTT. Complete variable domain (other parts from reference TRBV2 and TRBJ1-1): EPEVTQTPSHQVTQMGQEVILRCVPISNHLYFYWYRQILGQKVEFLVSFYNNEISEKSEIFDDQFSVERPDGSNFTLKIRSTKLEDSAMYFCASRTPPSEGTEAFFGQGTRLTVV.

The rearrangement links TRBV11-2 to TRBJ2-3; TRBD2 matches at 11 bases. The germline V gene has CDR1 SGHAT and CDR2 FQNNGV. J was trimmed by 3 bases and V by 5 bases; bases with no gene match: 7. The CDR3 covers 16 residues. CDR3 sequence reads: CASSPGLAGGTDTQYF. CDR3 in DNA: TGTGCCAGCAGCCCCGGTCTAGCGGGAGGTACAGATACGCAGTATTTT. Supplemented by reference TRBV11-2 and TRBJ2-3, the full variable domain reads EAGVAQSPRYKIIEKRQSVAFWCNPISGHATLYWYQQILGQGPKLLIQFQNNGVVDDSQLPKDRFSAERLKGVDSTLKIQPAKLEDSAVYLCASSPGLAGGTDTQYFGPGTRLTVL.

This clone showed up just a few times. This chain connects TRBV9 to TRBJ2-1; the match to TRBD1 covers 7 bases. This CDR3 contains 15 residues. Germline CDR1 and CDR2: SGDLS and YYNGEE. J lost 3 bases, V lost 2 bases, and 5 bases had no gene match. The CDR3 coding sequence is TGTGCCAGCAGCGTCCGGGACAGAAACTACAATGAGCAGTTCTTC. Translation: CASSVRDRNYNEQFF.

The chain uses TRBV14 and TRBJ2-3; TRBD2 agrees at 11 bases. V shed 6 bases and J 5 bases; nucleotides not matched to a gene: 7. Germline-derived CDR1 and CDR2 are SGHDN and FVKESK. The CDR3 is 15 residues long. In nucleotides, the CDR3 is TGTGCCAGCAGGCCACTAGCGGGAGTGGTAGATACGCAGTATTTT. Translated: CASRPLAGVVDTQYF. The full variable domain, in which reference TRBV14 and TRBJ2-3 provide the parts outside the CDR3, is EAGVTQFPSHSVIEKGQTVTLRCDPISGHDNLYWYRRVMGKEIKFLLHFVKESKQDESGMPNNRFLAERTGGTYSTLKVQPAELEDSGVYFCASRPLAGVVDTQYFGPGTRLTVL.